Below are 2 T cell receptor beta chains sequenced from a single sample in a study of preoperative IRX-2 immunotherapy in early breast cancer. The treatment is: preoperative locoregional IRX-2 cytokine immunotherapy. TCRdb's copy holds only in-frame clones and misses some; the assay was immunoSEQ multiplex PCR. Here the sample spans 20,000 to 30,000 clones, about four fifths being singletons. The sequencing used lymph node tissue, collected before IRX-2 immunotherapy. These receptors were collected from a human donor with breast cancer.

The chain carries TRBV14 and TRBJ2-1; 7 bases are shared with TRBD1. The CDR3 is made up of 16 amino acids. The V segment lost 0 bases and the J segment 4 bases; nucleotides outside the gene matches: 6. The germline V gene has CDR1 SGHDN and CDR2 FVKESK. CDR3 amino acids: CASSQEGRGTYNEQFF. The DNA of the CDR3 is TGTGCCAGCAGCCAAGAGGGCAGGGGGACATACAATGAGCAGTTCTTC. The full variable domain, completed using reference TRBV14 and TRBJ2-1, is EAGVTQFPSHSVIEKGQTVTLRCDPISGHDNLYWYRRVMGKEIKFLLHFVKESKQDESGMPNNRFLAERTGGTYSTLKVQPAELEDSGVYFCASSQEGRGTYNEQFFGPGTRLTVL.

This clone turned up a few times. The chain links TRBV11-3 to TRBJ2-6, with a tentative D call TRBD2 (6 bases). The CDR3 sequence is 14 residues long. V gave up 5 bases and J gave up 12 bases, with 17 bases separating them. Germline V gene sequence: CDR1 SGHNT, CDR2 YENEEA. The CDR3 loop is CASSPKGGGAVLTF. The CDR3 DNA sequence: TGTGCCAGCAGCCCAAAAGGAGGCGGGGCCGTCCTGACTTTC.